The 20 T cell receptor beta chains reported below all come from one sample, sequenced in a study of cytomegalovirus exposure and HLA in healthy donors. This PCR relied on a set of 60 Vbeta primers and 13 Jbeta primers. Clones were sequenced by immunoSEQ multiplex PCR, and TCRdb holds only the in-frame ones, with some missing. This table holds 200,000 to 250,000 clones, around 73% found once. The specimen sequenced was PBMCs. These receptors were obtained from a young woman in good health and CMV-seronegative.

This CDR3 reads CASSQALSGSYEQYF. The CDR3 DNA reads as TGCGCCAGCAGCCAAGCCCTAAGCGGCTCCTACGAGCAGTACTTC. V usage is TRBV4-1 and J usage is TRBJ2-7; D might be TRBD2 (5 bases). Germline lookup yields CDR1 MGHRA and CDR2 YSYEKL. V lost 1 base and J lost 0, with 10 bases in between. This CDR3 has 15 residues.

Written as DNA, the CDR3 is TGTGCCAGCAGTTCTAACAGGGGGCCGGACATTCAGTACTTC. Translating it yields CASSSNRGPDIQYF. This chain connects TRBV28 to TRBJ2-4; TRBD1 matches at 9 bases. The CDR3 is made up of 14 amino acids. J gave up 8 bases and V 4 bases, and 6 bases lay outside the gene matches. Germline CDR1 reads MDHEN; CDR2 reads SYDVKM.

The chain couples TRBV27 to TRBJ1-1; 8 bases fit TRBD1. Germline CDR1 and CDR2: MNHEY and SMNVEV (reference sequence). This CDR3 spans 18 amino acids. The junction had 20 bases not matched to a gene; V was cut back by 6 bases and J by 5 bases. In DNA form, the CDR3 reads TGTGCCAGCAGCCACCGACGATCCGGGACAGGCTTGGGGACTGAAGCTTTCTTT. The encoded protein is CASSHRRSGTGLGTEAFF.

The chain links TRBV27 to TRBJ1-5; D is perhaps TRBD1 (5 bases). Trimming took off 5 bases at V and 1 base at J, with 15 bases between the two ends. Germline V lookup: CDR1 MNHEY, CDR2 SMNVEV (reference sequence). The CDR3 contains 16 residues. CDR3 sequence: CASSPRDWGSNQPQHF. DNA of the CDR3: TGTGCCAGCAGTCCTCGGGACTGGGGAAGCAATCAGCCCCAGCATTTT.

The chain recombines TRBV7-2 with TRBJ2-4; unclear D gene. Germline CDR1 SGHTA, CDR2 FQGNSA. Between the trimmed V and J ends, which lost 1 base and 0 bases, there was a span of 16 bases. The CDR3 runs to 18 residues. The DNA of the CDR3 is TGTGCCAGCAGCTTAGTTCCCCCCGACGGGTTAGCCAAAAACATTCAGTACTTC. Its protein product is CASSLVPPDGLAKNIQYF.

CDR3 protein: CSVGQGDVNTEAFF. For the CDR3, the DNA is TGCAGCGTTGGGCAGGGGGATGTGAACACTGAAGCTTTCTTT. The chain carries TRBV29-1 and TRBJ1-1, with 7 positions matching TRBD1. Germline V CDR1 and CDR2: SQVTM, ANQGSEA. Germline trimming cut 4 bases from V and 0 bases from J; bases unmatched to any gene: 5. This CDR3 spans 14 amino acids.

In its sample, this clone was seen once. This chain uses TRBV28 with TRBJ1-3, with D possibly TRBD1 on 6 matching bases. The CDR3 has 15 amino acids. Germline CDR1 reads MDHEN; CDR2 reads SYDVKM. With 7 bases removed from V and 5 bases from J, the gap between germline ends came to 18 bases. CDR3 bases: TGTGCCAGCAATCCCGCACAGGGATATCGAAACACCATATATTTT. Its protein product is CASNPAQGYRNTIYF.

Here the CDR3 reads CASSLSLDRAQETQYF. CDR3 coding DNA: TGTGCCAGCAGCTTGTCCCTTGACAGAGCGCAAGAGACCCAGTACTTC. This chain connects TRBV5-5 to TRBJ2-5, with TRBD1 as a possible D gene (5 bases). This CDR3 spans 16 amino acids. Germline V lookup: CDR1 SGHKS, CDR2 YYEKEE (reference sequence). Trimming removed 1 base at V and 2 bases at J, with 15 bases between.

The CDR3 is CASSFPGATSYEQYF. Written as DNA, the CDR3 is TGTGCCAGCAGCTTCCCAGGGGCGACGTCCTACGAGCAGTACTTC. The V gene is TRBV5-6, the J gene TRBJ2-7; weak D call: TRBD1 (6 bases). V gave up 2 bases and J gave up 1 base, with 13 bases separating them. The germline V gene encodes CDR1 SGHDT and CDR2 YYEEEE. This CDR3 spans 15 amino acids.

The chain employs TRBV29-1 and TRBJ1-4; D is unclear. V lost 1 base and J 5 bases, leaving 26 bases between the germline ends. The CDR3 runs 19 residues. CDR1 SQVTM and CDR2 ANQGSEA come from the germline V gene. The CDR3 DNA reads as TGCAGCGTTGAAGCGCCGGGGTTAACCCCGGGCGAAGGGAATGAAAAACTGTTTTTT. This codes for CSVEAPGLTPGEGNEKLFF.

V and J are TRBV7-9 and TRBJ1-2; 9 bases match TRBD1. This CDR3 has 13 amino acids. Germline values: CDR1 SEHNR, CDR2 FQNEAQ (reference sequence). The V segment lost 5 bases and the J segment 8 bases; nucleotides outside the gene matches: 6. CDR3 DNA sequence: TGTGCCAGCAGCCCGGGACAGGGCGGGGGCTACACCTTC. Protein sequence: CASSPGQGGGYTF.

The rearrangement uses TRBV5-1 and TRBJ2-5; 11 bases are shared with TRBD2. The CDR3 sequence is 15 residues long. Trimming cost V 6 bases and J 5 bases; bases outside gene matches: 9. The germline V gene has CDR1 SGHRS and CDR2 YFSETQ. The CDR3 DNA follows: TGCGCCAGCAAAGTGACTAGCGGGGCGGGGGAGACCCAGTACTTC. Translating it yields CASKVTSGAGETQYF.

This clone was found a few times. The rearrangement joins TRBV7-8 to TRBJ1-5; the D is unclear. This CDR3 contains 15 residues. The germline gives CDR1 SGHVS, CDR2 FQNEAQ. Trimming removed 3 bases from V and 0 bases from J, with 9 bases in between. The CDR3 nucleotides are TGTGCCAGCAGCTTCGAGGGTTATAGCAATCAGCCCCAGCATTTT. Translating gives CASSFEGYSNQPQHF.

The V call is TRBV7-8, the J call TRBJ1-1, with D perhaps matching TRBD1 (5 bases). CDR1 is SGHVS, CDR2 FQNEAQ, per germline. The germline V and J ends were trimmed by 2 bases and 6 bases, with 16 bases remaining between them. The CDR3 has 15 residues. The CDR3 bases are TGTGCCAGCAGCTTAATCTCGGGGACTAGATCTGAAGCTTTCTTT. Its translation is CASSLISGTRSEAFF.

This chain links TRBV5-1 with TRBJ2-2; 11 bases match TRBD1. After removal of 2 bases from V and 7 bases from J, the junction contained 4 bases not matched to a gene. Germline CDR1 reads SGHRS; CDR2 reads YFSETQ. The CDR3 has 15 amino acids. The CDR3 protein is CASSLGQGAFGELFF. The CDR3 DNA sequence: TGCGCCAGCAGCTTAGGACAGGGGGCTTTCGGGGAGCTGTTTTTT.

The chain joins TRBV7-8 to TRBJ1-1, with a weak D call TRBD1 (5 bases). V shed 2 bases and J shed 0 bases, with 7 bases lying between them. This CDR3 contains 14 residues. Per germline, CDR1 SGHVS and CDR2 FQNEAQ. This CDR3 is CASSLQGLNTEAFF. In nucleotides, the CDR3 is TGTGCCAGCAGCTTACAGGGTTTGAACACTGAAGCTTTCTTT.

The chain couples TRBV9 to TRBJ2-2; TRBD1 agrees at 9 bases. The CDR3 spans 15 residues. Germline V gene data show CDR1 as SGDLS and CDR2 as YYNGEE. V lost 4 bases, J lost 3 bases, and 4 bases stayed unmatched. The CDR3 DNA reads TGTGCCAGCAGCCCGGGACAGGGTGACACCGGGGAGCTGTTTTTT. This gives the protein CASSPGQGDTGELFF.

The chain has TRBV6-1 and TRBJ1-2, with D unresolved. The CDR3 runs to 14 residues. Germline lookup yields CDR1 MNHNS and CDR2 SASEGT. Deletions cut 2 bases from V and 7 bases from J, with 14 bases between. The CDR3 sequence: CASSETALRGGYTF. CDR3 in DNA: TGTGCCAGCAGTGAAACCGCGCTGCGAGGTGGCTACACCTTC.

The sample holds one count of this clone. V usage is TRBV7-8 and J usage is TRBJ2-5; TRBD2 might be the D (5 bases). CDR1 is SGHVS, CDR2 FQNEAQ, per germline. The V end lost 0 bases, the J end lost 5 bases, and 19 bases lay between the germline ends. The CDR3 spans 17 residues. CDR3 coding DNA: TGTGCCAGCAGCTTAGCGCTGCGCAAGGCGGAGGTGGAGACCCAGTACTTC. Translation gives CASSLALRKAEVETQYF.

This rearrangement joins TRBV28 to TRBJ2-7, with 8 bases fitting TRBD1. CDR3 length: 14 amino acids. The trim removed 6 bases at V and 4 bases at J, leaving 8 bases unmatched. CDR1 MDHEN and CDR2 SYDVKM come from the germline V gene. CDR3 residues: CASRPTGEWYEQYF. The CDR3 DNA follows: TGTGCCAGCAGGCCGACAGGGGAATGGTACGAGCAGTACTTC.